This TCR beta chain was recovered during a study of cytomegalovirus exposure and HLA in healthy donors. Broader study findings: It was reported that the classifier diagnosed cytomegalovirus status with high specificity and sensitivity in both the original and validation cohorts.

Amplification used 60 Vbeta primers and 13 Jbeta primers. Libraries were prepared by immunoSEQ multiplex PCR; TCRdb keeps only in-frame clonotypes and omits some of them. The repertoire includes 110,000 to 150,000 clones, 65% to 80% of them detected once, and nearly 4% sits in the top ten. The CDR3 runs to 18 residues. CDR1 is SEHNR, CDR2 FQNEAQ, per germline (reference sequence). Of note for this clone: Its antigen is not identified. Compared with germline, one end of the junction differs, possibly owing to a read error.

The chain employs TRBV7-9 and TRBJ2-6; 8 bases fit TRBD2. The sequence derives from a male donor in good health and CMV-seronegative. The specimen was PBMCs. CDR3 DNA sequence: TGTGCCAGCAGGCCCTCGGGTAGCGGGATGGGCGGGGCCAACGGCCTGACTTTC. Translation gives CASRPSGSGMGGANGLTF.